This T cell receptor (beta chain) originates from a study of cytomegalovirus exposure and HLA in healthy donors (dated by TCRdb to about 2017). Looking at the study overall: An earlier analysis of roughly 500 of the donors reported under 300 Gb of sequence data and 100 million to 120 million unique TCR beta sequences obtained from about 200 million T cells. About 300 gigabases of sequencing data and tens of millions of unique TCR sequences were included in an early release covering about 700 HLA-typed donors. The genetic ancestry cluster associated with self-reported Caucasian donors included 81% of the 300 to 450 genotyped donors. The study was designed to test whether signatures of past pathogen exposure could be identified by cataloging public T cell receptors. The study used immunosequencing to profile the T cell repertoires of some 600 subjects and linked those repertoires to cytomegalovirus serostatus. A separate validation cohort of about 110 different subjects was used in addition to the 666-subject first cohort. High-throughput TCR immunosequencing, statistical association of individual TCRs with disease status, and machine learning were combined to predict cytomegalovirus infection status. To study patterns of TCR occurrence, a later analysis re-analyzed previously published TCR beta repertoires from 500 to 850 donors and added high-resolution HLA genotyping. Rather than using new phenotypic data, the later analysis identified candidate immune exposures from TCR beta sequences and from how often those sequences occurred across donors. To decide whether each TCR beta V gene segment behaved as functional or pseudogenic, an earlier analysis of approximately 620 of the donors relied on high-throughput TCR beta sequencing. Donor age, sex, ethnicity and CMV serostatus were collected together with the repertoire data. A later genetic analysis took genome-wide SNP genotypes for about three fifths of the 666 donors and used that subset as a discovery cohort. Every repertoire in the discovery cohort had been generated on one and the same sequencing platform. Class I and class II HLA loci were covered by the typing at four-digit resolution. The number of donors typed differed by locus, with 629-630 for A, B, C, DRB1 and DQB1, approximately 500 for DQA1, approximately 580 for DPA1, and some 440 for DPB1. A few DR-DQ haplotypes were handled as single units for association and clustering because linkage in the cohort was strong. Among 398 genotyped donors of the cohort, an average of roughly 230,000 unique TCR beta nucleotide sequences was sequenced per donor, of which roughly 17% were non-productive. Study-wide conclusions, independent of this receptor: Broadly in line with IMGT annotations, most TCR beta V segments showed up in productive rearrangements about 87% or about 30% of the time in an earlier analysis of 450 to 600 of the donors. An association between a missense DCLRE1C variant and V-gene and J-gene trimming of TCR beta chains was found in a later genetic analysis and replicated in an independent cohort. Correlated functional status among segregating V segments might be attributable to linkage disequilibrium, but an unknown experimental factor could not be ruled out. Compared with equally common non-associated chains, HLA-associated TCR beta chains in a later analysis were more clonally expanded and had lower generation probabilities. For the cohort, immune exposure information was limited to CMV serostatus. About 17 rarely observed V segments, including chromosome 9 orphons, were excluded from the earlier analysis of some 590 of the donors because counts were too low. The classifier was reported to diagnose cytomegalovirus status with high specificity and sensitivity in both the original and validation cohorts. Specific HLA alleles were associated with 16,951 TCR beta sequences at a false discovery rate of 0.05 in a later analysis. In a later analysis, most CMV-associated TCR beta chains were found to appear HLA-restricted, with HLA associations seemingly driven largely by CMV exposure. Presence/absence analyses assumed roughly uniform sequencing depth across donors, an assumption that may not hold. It was suggested by the authors that the approach could potentially be generalized to other disease states and immunological phenotypes. Compared with the roughly 670-donor mean, donors in an Asian-associated ancestry cluster had fewer N-insertions in productive TCRs, according to a later genetic analysis. This cohort had only TCR beta chains sequenced, and the lack of alpha or paired-chain data limited which features could be detected. According to a later analysis, TCR association rates differed among HLA loci, with DRB1 alleles showing the most associated TCRs and HLA-C alleles showing the fewest. A few of the identified cytomegalovirus-associated TCR beta chains were confirmed in vitro to be specific for cytomegalovirus antigens. A further reported finding was that TCR beta sequences accurately predicted the HLA-A and HLA-B alleles for most subjects in the first cohort. The study listed approximately 150 TCR beta chains as associated with cytomegalovirus. A cluster of highly shared sequence variants was judged likely to be a technical artifact of the sequencing pipeline. Because HLA typing was unavailable for some donors at each locus, only the typed subset was used in association tests. A later analysis reported that several top co-occurrence clusters appeared linked to parvovirus B19, influenza, CMV and Epstein-Barr virus. Most TCR sequences were observed very rarely across donors, whereas some public TCRs were present in many individuals. Strong co-occurrence of HLA alleles, especially DR and DQ, made assigning TCR associations to individual alleles difficult.

The cohort consisted of 650 to 700 healthy bone marrow donors. At the time of sampling, all cohort members were nominally healthy, though unrecorded immune exposures were likely present. The donor was CMV seronegative and belonged to the group of 320 or so seronegative cohort members. A peripheral blood sample was collected from each donor, and TCR beta sequencing was performed on peripheral blood mononuclear cells. Genomic DNA extraction from the blood cell samples was performed with the Qiagen DNeasy Blood Extraction Kit. Library method: the immunoSEQ multiplex PCR assay. For the multiplex PCR, a mixture combining 60 forward primers for TCR Vbeta segments and 13 reverse primers for TCR Jbeta segments was used. The CDR3 region of rearranged TCR beta genes was amplified from genomic DNA with a multiplex PCR assay. On the Illumina HiSeq System, the amplified TCR beta libraries were sequenced as 87-base-pair reads. As for the original processing: A later analysis tallied some 79 million unique TCR beta chains across the 610 or so repertoires, and approximately 11 million of those chains were shared by two or more donors. Raw reads were error-corrected and collapsed into unique sequences by a nearest-neighbor algorithm in which closely related sequences were merged to remove PCR and sequencing errors. To assign V, D and J gene segments, CDR3 sequences were aligned to IMGT reference sequences. For a sequence to be retained, at least a six-nucleotide match to both a V gene segment and a J gene segment was required. Rearrangements were called productive when the CDR3 lacked stop codons and stayed in frame with V and J; all others were non-productive. CDR3 was defined according to IMGT convention as the region running from the second conserved V-encoded cysteine to the conserved J-encoded phenylalanine. The earlier analysis of 500 to 650 of the donors excluded any sequence lacking an unambiguous match to a single V gene segment. In an earlier analysis of approximately 610 of the donors, V segments were called functional above 56.7% productive rearrangements and were called segregating when the between-donor standard deviation exceeded 5%. A statistical classification framework was built for diagnosing cytomegalovirus status from the catalog of TCR beta chain sequences. In a later analysis, V and J genes were assigned by comparing TCR nucleotide sequences against IMGT/GENE-DB human TR gene sequences. A later analysis assigned CDR3 sequences and most-parsimonious VDJ recombination scenarios with the TCRdist pipeline. In a later analysis, every TCR beta chain was defined by the combination of its CDR3 amino acid sequence and its V-gene family, and reads without a unique V-gene family were dropped. As a way to deal with suspected cross-contamination and a sequencing artifact, a later analysis dropped roughly 600 nucleotide sequences that were highly shared and had low generation probability. In a later analysis, a clonal expansion index for each public chain was calculated from normalized within-repertoire ranks of inferred template counts. In a later analysis, generation probabilities were computed using a VDJ recombination model fitted to out-of-frame rearrangements, and the results were checked against IGoR. A later analysis scored TCR-TCR, TCR-HLA and TCR-CMV co-occurrence with hypergeometric tests, applying a repertoire-size bias correction to TCR pairs. A later analysis estimated false discovery rates by permuting HLA or CMV assignments 20 times. In a later analysis, co-occurring TCRs were grouped using DBSCAN, with TCRdist sequence similarity added in when clustering inside HLA-allele-positive subsets. Repertoires with fewer than 30,000 or more than 120,000 public chains were left out of co-occurrence clustering, as were four to six repertoires with anomalous nucleotide sharing. TCRdb retrieved this table from immuneACCESS and kept in-frame rearrangements only. Not all clones are present; in checked studies, unresolved V genes account for under half, and no reason is known for the remainder. V and J calls and clone size are given by that table; D and trimming were obtained from the DNA. The sample records under 150,000 clones, 84% of which are singletons. 2.7% of the sample is in the top ten clones.

Comment on this clone: The antigen it recognizes is unknown. No base-level quality is on record; no much larger clone is a single base apart.

The sample comprised PBMCs. The TCR originated in a man over 45 in good health and CMV-seronegative.

For the CDR3, the sequence is CASTPLSPPYEQYF. The DNA reads TGTGCCAGCACCCCCCTATCGCCCCCCTACGAGCAGTACTTC. The chain joins TRBV7-9 to TRBJ2-7; the D segment cannot be called with confidence. The germline V gene (reference sequence) provides CDR1 SEHNR and CDR2 FQNEAQ. The CDR3 goes from the cysteine to the phenylalanine over 14 residues. The read is trimmed to its CDR3 DNA, 42 bases read in frame from base 1. V is clipped by 7 bases and J by 2 bases, and the sequence between their germline boundaries is 15 bases long.